The 23 T cell receptor beta chains listed next were all sequenced from one sample in a study of OX40 agonist ivuxolimab in advanced cancers. Produced via immunoSEQ multiplex PCR; TCRdb's table is partial and in-frame only. The sample comprises roughly 50,000 clones, approximately 88% of which are singletons, and over 8.5% rests with the top ten. The sequencing here drew on CD4+ or CD8+ T cells sorted from blood, taken in a trial of the OX40 agonist ivuxolimab. These receptors all come from an adult with an advanced solid tumor such as melanoma, head and neck, liver or kidney cancer.

J is TRBJ1-4 and V is TRBV5-1; possible D gene TRBD1, 6 bases. CDR1 and CDR2 from the germline V gene are SGHRS and YFSETQ. The V gene lost 4 bases and the J gene lost 1 base, with 14 bases spanning the gap. The CDR3 extends over 16 amino acids. In nucleotides, the CDR3 is TGCGCCAGCAGCCCCGACAGGCGCGAAACTAATGAAAAACTGTTTTTT. Amino acids: CASSPDRRETNEKLFF.

The chain has TRBV7-9 and TRBJ2-1, with D uncertain. Deletions cut 2 bases from V and 7 bases from J, with 3 bases between. The CDR3 consists of 11 residues. The germline CDR1 and CDR2 sequences are SEHNR and FQNEAQ (reference sequence). CDR3 in DNA: TGTGCCAGCAGCTTATCGAATGAGCAGTTCTTC. Its protein is CASSLSNEQFF.

This chain connects TRBV25-1 to TRBJ2-2; D remains ambiguous. Trimming took off 5 bases at V and 6 bases at J, with 4 bases between the two ends. Germline loops: CDR1 MGHDK, CDR2 SYGVNS. This CDR3 has 11 amino acids. CDR3 coding DNA: TGTGCCAGCAGTAGGGCCGGGGAGCTGTTTTTT. It translates to CASSRAGELFF.

The chain employs TRBV9 and TRBJ2-1; 8 positions match TRBD2. Germline loops: CDR1 SGDLS, CDR2 YYNGEE. Germline trimming cut 2 bases from V and 2 bases from J; bases unmatched to any gene: 6. The CDR3 sequence is 16 residues long. The CDR3 here is CASSVQGREAYNEQFF. CDR3 coding DNA: TGTGCCAGCAGCGTGCAAGGGCGGGAGGCCTACAATGAGCAGTTCTTC.

The chain carries TRBV7-6 and TRBJ1-1, with 7 bases identical to TRBD1. CDR3 length: 15 residues. The germline CDR1 and CDR2 sequences are SGHVS and FNYEAQ. With 4 bases clipped from V and 6 bases from J, the junction kept 11 bases outside the gene matches. The CDR3 region has the DNA TGTGCCAGCAGCTCCATAAAAAGGGGGCACCCTGAAGCTTTCTTT. The encoded protein is CASSSIKRGHPEAFF.

The J gene is TRBJ1-1, the V gene TRBV5-5, with no clear D. V was trimmed by 3 bases and J by 4 bases, leaving 10 bases between them. The CDR3 sequence is 13 residues long. CDR1 is SGHKS and CDR2 is YYEKEE in the germline V gene (reference sequence). In DNA form, the CDR3 reads TGTGCCAGCAGCTGGGGTGTGGGCACTGAAGCTTTCTTT. As protein: CASSWGVGTEAFF.

By frequency in the sample, this clone is medium-sized. The chain employs TRBV30 and TRBJ1-4; the D is unclear. The CDR3 extends over 13 amino acids. V lost 7 bases to trimming and J lost 3 bases, with 12 bases between them. CDR1 is GTSNPN, CDR2 SVGIG, per germline (reference sequence). In DNA, the CDR3 is TGTGCCTTCAATTCCGAAGCTAATGAAAAACTGTTTTTT. Translation gives CAFNSEANEKLFF.

This chain joins TRBV7-2 and TRBJ2-7, with unresolved D. The germline CDR1 and CDR2 sequences are SGHTA and FQGNSA. The ends were cut back, 3 bases at V and 7 bases at J, with 10 bases in the middle. The CDR3 is made up of 12 amino acids. The CDR3 nucleotides read TGTGCCAGCAGCTTGGGAAGTGGAGAGCAGTACGTC. Translated, it gives CASSLGSGEQYV.

The chain carries TRBV7-6 and TRBJ2-1; 10 bases are shared with TRBD2. V shed 2 bases and J 0 bases; nucleotides not matched to a gene: 4. Germline lookup yields CDR1 SGHVS and CDR2 FNYEAQ. CDR3 length equals 17 residues. In nucleotides, the CDR3 is TGTGCCAGCAGCTTACTAGCGGGAGCCGGCTCCTACAATGAGCAGTTCTTC. Translating it yields CASSLLAGAGSYNEQFF.

CDR3 residues: CASSLWGQGAGEQYV. In nucleotides, the CDR3 is TGTGCCAGCAGTTTATGGGGACAGGGGGCGGGGGAGCAGTACGTC. J is TRBJ2-7 and V is TRBV28; 12 bases agree with TRBD1. Germline values: CDR1 MDHEN, CDR2 SYDVKM. The ends lost 0 bases at V and 7 bases at J; junction bases unmatched: 4. This CDR3 is built from 15 residues.

The chain joins TRBV30 to TRBJ2-7; possibly TRBD1 or TRBD2 for D (5 bases each). Trimming shortened V by 8 bases and J by 0 bases, and 14 bases separated the two germline ends. Germline values: CDR1 GTSNPN, CDR2 SVGIG (reference sequence). This CDR3 comprises 13 residues. This chain's CDR3 is CAGEGQSSYEQYF. As DNA, the CDR3 is TGTGCCGGTGAGGGGCAGAGCTCCTACGAGCAGTACTTC.

This clone has a single count. The V and J genes are TRBV2 and TRBJ2-1, with TRBD2 identical over 10 bases. The CDR3 is 18 amino acids. Germline lookup yields CDR1 SNHLY and CDR2 FYNNEI. Unmatched junction bases numbered 9, after V lost 2 bases and J lost 2 bases. As DNA, the CDR3 is TGTGCCAGCAGTGAACTAGCGGGGGCCGTCCAACCCTACAATGAGCAGTTCTTC. Its protein product is CASSELAGAVQPYNEQFF.

The chain combines TRBV6-6 with TRBJ2-2; maybe TRBD2 (6 bases). V dropped 6 bases and J dropped 4 bases, with 15 bases sitting between them. CDR3 length: 15 residues. The germline CDR1 and CDR2 sequences are MNHNY and SVGAGI (reference sequence). CDR3 DNA: TGTGCCAGCAGCTTGGGACTTGTCAGCACCGGGGAGCTGTTTTTT. This sequence encodes CASSLGLVSTGELFF.

This chain uses TRBV2 with TRBJ2-5; D perhaps matches TRBD2 (5 bases). V lost 4 bases to trimming and J lost 5 bases, with 14 bases between them. Germline CDR1 is SNHLY and CDR2 is FYNNEI. The CDR3 length is 14 residues. CDR3 protein: CASSAGNSLETQYF. CDR3 DNA: TGTGCCAGCAGTGCGGGAAACTCCCTGGAGACCCAGTACTTC.

This chain joins TRBV27 and TRBJ2-7, with D hard to call. The V gene's germline CDR1 is MNHEY and CDR2 SMNVEV (reference sequence). V gave up 6 bases and J gave up 8 bases, with 17 bases separating them. The CDR3 spans 13 residues. The CDR3 sequence is CASSSLSHIQQYV. The CDR3 DNA is TGTGCCAGCAGCTCCCTGTCACACATCCAGCAGTACGTC.

This sequence joins TRBV25-1 and TRBJ1-1; possible D gene TRBD1, 5 bases. The CDR3 consists of 13 residues. The V end lost 8 bases, the J end lost 5 bases, and 15 bases lay between the germline ends. Germline CDR1 MGHDK, CDR2 SYGVNS. The CDR3: CASALGARTEAFF. The CDR3 DNA follows: TGTGCCAGCGCCCTCGGGGCACGAACTGAAGCTTTCTTT.

The chain uses TRBV9 and TRBJ2-5; D is undetermined. The V end was cut by 0 bases, the J end by 5 bases, with 11 bases between. Germline CDR1 SGDLS, CDR2 YYNGEE. There are 14 residues in the CDR3. CDR3: CASSVAGQSETQYF. CDR3 nucleotides: TGTGCCAGCAGCGTAGCGGGTCAGTCGGAGACCCAGTACTTC.

This chain uses TRBV4-1 with TRBJ2-7; 9 bases map to TRBD1. V gave up 5 bases and J gave up 5 bases; unmatched junction bases: 7. The CDR3 is 14 amino acids. Germline CDR1 reads MGHRA; CDR2 reads YSYEKL. The CDR3 protein is CASSFWDRDDEQYF. DNA for the CDR3: TGCGCCAGCAGCTTTTGGGACAGGGACGACGAGCAGTACTTC.

As regards this clone: Additional DNA sequences in this sample encode the identical CDR3. The V gene is TRBV19, the J gene TRBJ1-1; the D is unclear. CDR1 is LNHDA, CDR2 SQIVND, per germline (reference sequence). With 3 bases removed from V and 4 bases from J, the gap between germline ends came to 3 bases. The CDR3 consists of 11 residues. The CDR3 loop reads CASSMGTEAFF. The CDR3 DNA reads as TGTGCCAGTAGTATGGGCACTGAAGCTTTCTTT.

This clone was counted once. The CDR3 region is CASSQVRNTIYF. The DNA for the CDR3 is TGCGCCAGCAGCCAAGTTAGAAACACCATATATTTT. The chain couples TRBV4-1 to TRBJ1-3; D remains unclear. The germline gives CDR1 MGHRA, CDR2 YSYEKL. Trimming left V 1 base short and J 5 bases short, with 3 bases between. The CDR3 totals 12 residues.

This chain uses TRBV5-4 with TRBJ1-3, with D perhaps matching TRBD1 (5 bases). The CDR3 is made up of 15 amino acids. Germline CDR1 and CDR2: SGHNT and YYREEE (reference sequence). With 3 bases removed from V and 0 bases from J, the gap between germline ends came to 10 bases. The DNA for the CDR3 is TGTGCCAGCAGCTCTTCAGGGAGCTCTGGAAACACCATATATTTT. It specifies CASSSSGSSGNTIYF.

This sequence joins TRBV6-6 and TRBJ2-5; D call uncertain. V was clipped by 0 bases and J by 1 base, with 9 bases between them. CDR3 length: 15 residues. Germline V gene data show CDR1 as MNHNY and CDR2 as SVGAGI (reference sequence). The CDR3 reads CASSYSSAGQETQYF. CDR3 DNA sequence: TGTGCCAGCAGTTACTCCTCAGCTGGCCAAGAGACCCAGTACTTC.

The chain employs TRBV2 and TRBJ1-1, with 7 bases matching TRBD1. The CDR3 totals 14 residues. The V and J ends lost 8 bases and 0 bases, in that order; junction bases with no gene match: 6. The germline V gene encodes CDR1 SNHLY and CDR2 FYNNEI. CDR3 sequence: CASRQGTMNTEAFF. In DNA form, the CDR3 reads TGTGCCAGCCGACAGGGAACCATGAACACTGAAGCTTTCTTT.